This T cell receptor (beta chain) stems from a study of blood T cells in healthy people across ages. General observations from the study: Older individuals had lower TCR beta diversity per million T cells (the decline was roughly linear).

The second PCR ran about 6 to 11 cycles with a sample-barcoded 5' primer and J-beta primers. TCRdb analysed the 5' RACE reads with MiXCR anew, one entry per CDR3 protein. This repertoire shows around 1,800,000 distinct CDR3 sequences, around 40% found once; its top ten account for 23%. Germline lookup yields CDR1 LGHDT and CDR2 YNNKEL (reference sequence). This CDR3 comprises 14 residues. Details on this clonotype: Its antigen is still unknown. Its ends do not fully match the called genes, so a read error is possible.

The TCR comes from a human donor in good health. V gene TRBV3-1 combines with J gene TRBJ2-7, with D uncertain. The specimen was blood. CDR3 sequence: CAGSPKGFPYEQYF. CDR3 bases: TGTGCCGGCAGCCCGAAGGGTTTCCCCTACGAGCAGTACTTC.